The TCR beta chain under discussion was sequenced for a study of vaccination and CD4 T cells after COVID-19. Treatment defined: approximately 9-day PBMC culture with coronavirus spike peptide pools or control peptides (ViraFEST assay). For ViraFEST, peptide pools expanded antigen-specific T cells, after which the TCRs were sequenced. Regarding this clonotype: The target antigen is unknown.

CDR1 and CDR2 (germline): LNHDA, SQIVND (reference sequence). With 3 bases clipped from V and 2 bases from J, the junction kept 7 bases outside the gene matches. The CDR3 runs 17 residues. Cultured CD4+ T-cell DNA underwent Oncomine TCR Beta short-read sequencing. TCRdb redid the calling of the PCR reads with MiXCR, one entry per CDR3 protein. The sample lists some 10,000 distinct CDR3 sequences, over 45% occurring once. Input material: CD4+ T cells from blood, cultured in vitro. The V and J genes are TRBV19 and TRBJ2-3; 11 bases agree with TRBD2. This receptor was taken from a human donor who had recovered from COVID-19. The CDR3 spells CASSISAGLADTDTQYF. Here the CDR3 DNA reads TGTGCCAGTAGTATTTCAGCGGGACTAGCGGACACAGATACGCAGTATTTT.